Reported below is one T cell receptor beta chain. The CDR3 has 15 residues. The V end was cut by 5 bases, the J end by 2 bases, with 15 bases between. Germline CDR1 and CDR2: SEHNR and FQNEAQ (reference sequence). This sample is part of a study of shared T cell receptors in the human thymus. Clones were sequenced by immunoSEQ multiplex PCR, and TCRdb holds only the in-frame ones, with some missing. This sample has hundreds of thousands of clones, with more than 70% found just once. This same sample was also part of a study on human thymus T cells. That publication notes: Surgeons resected thymus tissue during corrective heart surgery.

The sequenced sample consisted of thymocytes. The V and J genes are TRBV7-9 and TRBJ1-1, with D maybe TRBD1 (5 bases). This TCR was sampled from a boy in the first two years of life with a congenital heart defect. The CDR3 loop reads CASSQYPDRNTEAFF. CDR3 DNA: TGTGCCAGCAGCCAATACCCCGACAGAAACACTGAAGCTTTCTTT. Filled out from reference TRBV7-9 and TRBJ1-1, the complete variable domain reads DTGVSQNPRHKITKRGQNVTFRCDPISEHNRLYWYRQTLGQGPEFLTYFQNEAQLEKSRLLSDRFSAERPKGSFSTLEIQRTEQGDSAMYLCASSQYPDRNTEAFFGQGTRLTVV.